Here is one TCR beta chain with its context. Antigen unknown. This sample was included in a study of blood T cells in healthy people across ages. Study results and limitations: It was not possible, with unsorted PBMCs, to conclusively compare naive and antigen-experienced cells. Whereas aged donors had fewer naive CD4+ cells, long-lived donors had more of them and higher diversity.

Sample-barcoded 5' priming and a J-beta primer mix drove a second PCR of 7 to 11 cycles. Via MiXCR, TCRdb re-called the 5' RACE reads, giving one row per CDR3 protein. This sample yields 1.5 million to 2 million distinct CDR3 sequences, of which roughly 49% are seen a single time; over 2% belongs to the top ten. Each individual donor underwent a draw of ten milliliters of peripheral blood. Specimen: blood. The receptor was derived from a woman aged 40 to 50 in good health.

In DNA form, the CDR3 reads TGTGCCAGCAGTGTACTAACAGGGGGCTCTATCTATGGCTACACCTTC. It codes for CASSVLTGGSIYGYTF. The chain joins TRBV6-1 to TRBJ1-2, with TRBD1 matching over 9 bases. Germline CDR1 is MNHNS and CDR2 is SASEGT. The CDR3 covers 16 residues. Trimming at V came to 4 bases and at J to 4 bases, leaving 10 bases not matched to a gene.